This T cell receptor beta chain emerged from a study of monozygotic twins with inflammatory bowel disease. The CDR3 covers 15 residues. The germline gives CDR1 MNHNS, CDR2 SASEGT. After skipping T cell sorting, the authors isolated total RNA from whole blood. There were eight separate reactions per sample in which cDNA was made. Researchers used template switching to add UMIs featuring a 6-nucleotide sample barcode. TCRdb re-called the 5' RACE reads and gives one entry per CDR3 protein, without DNA. Recorded for this sample: just under 45,000 distinct CDR3 sequences. The sequence derives from a human donor with ulcerative colitis or Crohn's disease, or a healthy co-twin of an affected twin (not recorded which). Material: blood. The J gene is TRBJ1-6, the V gene TRBV6-1; there is no DNA to check the TCRdb D call of TRBD1. The CDR3 protein is CASSEYRELNSPLHF.